This passage covers 25 T cell receptor beta chains from one sample sequenced in a study of shared clonotypes between healthy human individuals. Naive CD8 cells, CD45RO-negative and positively selected for CCR7, excluded terminally differentiated effector memory CD45RA+ cells. Profiled with immunoSEQ multiplex PCR; TCRdb holds only in-frame clones, not every one. The data hold about 680,000 clones, with around 92% observed a single time. The sequenced material came from naive CD8+ T cells sorted from blood. Source of these receptors: a man aged 25-45 years in good health.

The rearrangement uses TRBV18 and TRBJ1-2; perhaps TRBD1 as D (6 bases). Germline lookup yields CDR1 KGHSH and CDR2 LQKENI. The CDR3 spans 11 residues. V gave up 5 bases and J gave up 7 bases, with 8 bases separating them. CDR3 amino acids: CASSTQGGYTF. The CDR3 DNA reads TGTGCCAGCTCAACACAGGGTGGCTACACCTTC.

This chain uses TRBV5-6 with TRBJ2-6; D not resolved. V was pared by 1 base and J by 0 bases, with 2 bases between. CDR1 is SGHDT, CDR2 YYEEEE, per germline. The CDR3 extends over 14 amino acids. In DNA, the CDR3 is TGTGCCAGCAGCTTGTTCTCTGGGGCCAACGTCCTGACTTTC. As protein: CASSLFSGANVLTF.

This chain connects TRBV27 to TRBJ2-7; maybe TRBD2 (6 bases). This CDR3 has 16 residues. Germline CDR1 is MNHEY and CDR2 is SMNVEV (reference sequence). V lost 5 bases and J lost 3, with 20 bases in between. CDR3 sequence (DNA): TGTGCCAGCAGTCCTTACTTGCGGGACCCCGGCTACGAGCAGTACTTC. This sequence encodes CASSPYLRDPGYEQYF.

This rearrangement joins TRBV19 to TRBJ2-5; no firm D call. This CDR3 spans 17 amino acids. V was pared by 0 bases and J by 2 bases, with 16 bases between. The germline V gene encodes CDR1 LNHDA and CDR2 SQIVND (reference sequence). The chain's CDR3 is CASSIDPATTIQETQYF. The CDR3 bases are TGTGCCAGTAGTATAGATCCGGCAACTACTATACAAGAGACCCAGTACTTC.

The chain is built from TRBV7-9 and TRBJ2-1; 8 bases are shared with TRBD2. There are 16 residues in the CDR3. V lost 4 bases and J lost 0; bases outside the gene matches: 5. Germline CDR1 SEHNR, CDR2 FQNEAQ (reference sequence). In DNA, the CDR3 is TGTGCCAGCAGCTCCTCCGGGACTAGCTCCTACAATGAGCAGTTCTTC. It yields the protein CASSSSGTSSYNEQFF.

This clone appeared once. The genes are TRBV19 and TRBJ2-1, with 9 bases matching TRBD1. Per the germline V gene, CDR1 is LNHDA and CDR2 is SQIVND (reference sequence). The length of the CDR3 is 14 residues. The J segment lost 7 bases and the V segment lost 9 bases, leaving 10 bases of the junction unmatched. The CDR3 DNA reads TGTGCCAGCAACCTGGGACAGGGCACGAATGAGCAGTTCTTC. It codes for CASNLGQGTNEQFF.

The chain employs TRBV5-6 and TRBJ1-2; 8 nucleotides match TRBD1. Trimming cost V 6 bases and J 6 bases; bases outside gene matches: 16. The CDR3 length is 16 residues. Germline CDR1 SGHDT, CDR2 YYEEEE. The CDR3 DNA reads as TGTGCCAGCACTCTGGAATTTATGACAGGGGAGGATGGCTACACCTTC. It translates to CASTLEFMTGEDGYTF.

The CDR3 nucleotides read TGTGCCAGCAGTCCTCCCTCCTCTCGGACAGGCCGCTACAATGAGCAGTTCTTC. It yields the protein CASSPPSSRTGRYNEQFF. The chain couples TRBV28 to TRBJ2-1; 7 bases align to TRBD1. Germline assignment: CDR1 MDHEN and CDR2 SYDVKM. This CDR3 region has 18 residues. V trimming: 5 bases; J trimming: 3 bases; junction bases outside the gene matches: 16.

This chain connects TRBV28 to TRBJ2-7, with 11 bases aligning to TRBD2. CDR1 is MDHEN and CDR2 is SYDVKM in the germline V gene. The CDR3 is made up of 17 amino acids. V trimming: 4 bases; J trimming: 2 bases; junction bases outside the gene matches: 10. CDR3 sequence: CASSSQGLAEKPYEQYF. The CDR3 DNA follows: TGTGCCAGCAGTTCCCAGGGACTAGCGGAGAAACCCTACGAGCAGTACTTC. The full variable domain, with the rest looked up from reference TRBV28 and TRBJ2-7, is DVKVTQSSRYLVKRTGEKVFLECVQDMDHENMFWYRQDPGLGLRLIYFSYDVKMKEKGDIPEGYSVSREKKERFSLILESASTNQTSMYLCASSSQGLAEKPYEQYFGPGTRLTVT.

The rearrangement links TRBV7-7 to TRBJ2-7; perhaps TRBD1 as D (6 bases). CDR3 size: 13 residues. Germline lookup yields CDR1 SSHAT and CDR2 FNYEAQ (reference sequence). V gave up 4 bases and J gave up 2 bases, with 9 bases separating them. As DNA, the CDR3 is TGTGCCAGCAGCTCAGGGGTGACCTACGAGCAGTACTTC. This encodes CASSSGVTYEQYF.

This clone has just one count. The genes are TRBV9 and TRBJ2-3; 10 positions agree with TRBD1. Germline CDR1 and CDR2: SGDLS and YYNGEE. The CDR3 totals 16 residues. After removal of 0 bases from V and 5 bases from J, the junction contained 6 bases not matched to a gene. The CDR3 bases are TGTGCCAGCAGCGTAGTCCGGACAGGGGGATTAGATACGCAGTATTTT. Its translation: CASSVVRTGGLDTQYF.

This clone was recorded once. The gene calls are TRBV7-9 and TRBJ2-1, with D perhaps TRBD2 (5 bases). The CDR3 is 13 residues long. Looked up from germline, CDR1 is SEHNR and CDR2 is FQNEAQ (reference sequence). The ends were cut back, 4 bases at V and 7 bases at J, with 11 bases in the middle. CDR3 in amino acids: CASSWEPGNEQFF. CDR3 nucleotide sequence: TGTGCCAGCAGCTGGGAGCCCGGAAATGAGCAGTTCTTC. Based on the CDR3 plus reference TRBV7-9 and TRBJ2-1, the full variable domain is DTGVSQNPRHKITKRGQNVTFRCDPISEHNRLYWYRQTLGQGPEFLTYFQNEAQLEKSRLLSDRFSAERPKGSFSTLEIQRTEQGDSAMYLCASSWEPGNEQFFGPGTRLTVL.

CDR3 sequence (DNA): TGCAGCGTAAGATCCGGGACAGGCAATGAAGCTTTCTTT. Translating gives CSVRSGTGNEAFF. The rearrangement links TRBV29-1 to TRBJ1-1, with TRBD1 identical over 8 bases. Germline CDR1 and CDR2: SQVTM and ANQGSEA. V shed 6 bases, J shed 7 bases, and the junction held 10 bases outside the gene matches. There are 13 residues in the CDR3.

The chain employs TRBV13 and TRBJ2-7, with D possibly matching TRBD1 (5 bases). The CDR3 covers 12 residues. CDR1 PRHDT and CDR2 FYEKMQ come from the germline V gene (reference sequence). V lost 5 bases, J lost 6 bases, and 11 bases lay in between. The CDR3 region is CASSPLRGEQYF. The CDR3 DNA reads TGTGCCAGCAGCCCACTTAGGGGCGAGCAGTACTTC.

The J gene is TRBJ1-1, the V gene TRBV27; possible D gene TRBD1, 5 bases. V lost 5 bases and J lost 5, with 15 bases in between. Germline CDR1 MNHEY, CDR2 SMNVEV (reference sequence). This CDR3 comprises 14 residues. CDR3 region: CASSPPRDPTEAFF. The CDR3 nucleotides read TGTGCCAGCAGTCCCCCACGGGACCCGACTGAAGCTTTCTTT.

The chain couples TRBV5-1 to TRBJ2-5; perhaps TRBD2 as D (6 bases). Trimming cost V 4 bases and J 3 bases, with 7 bases left between them. The CDR3 has 12 residues. The V gene's germline CDR1 is SGHRS and CDR2 YFSETQ. The CDR3 bases are TGCGCCAGCAGCCCGGGGGAAGAGACCCAGTACTTC. Translating gives CASSPGEETQYF.

V usage is TRBV7-2 and J usage is TRBJ1-2; TRBD1 matches 7 bases. The CDR3 covers 14 residues. The trim removed 7 bases at V and 4 bases at J, leaving 9 bases unmatched. Germline assignment: CDR1 SGHTA and CDR2 FQGNSA. CDR3 in amino acids: CASTRQGSSYGYTF. The CDR3 DNA sequence: TGTGCCAGCACCCGACAGGGTTCATCCTATGGCTACACCTTC. The full variable domain, rest sourced from reference TRBV7-2 and TRBJ1-2, is GAGVSQSPSNKVTEKGKDVELRCDPISGHTALYWYRQSLGQGLEFLIYFQGNSAPDKSGLPSDRFSAERTGGSVSTLTIQRTQQEDSAVYLCASTRQGSSYGYTFGSGTRLTVV.

This chain joins TRBV30 and TRBJ1-1; D is perhaps TRBD1 (6 bases). CDR1 is GTSNPN, CDR2 SVGIG, per germline (reference sequence). The length of the CDR3 is 15 residues. Trimming took 1 base from V and 3 from J, leaving 15 bases between them. The CDR3 region has the DNA TGTGCCTGGAGTGCCGACCTGACAGGTCACACTGAAGCTTTCTTT. It specifies CAWSADLTGHTEAFF. Combining the CDR3 with reference TRBV30 and TRBJ1-1 gives the whole variable domain SQTIHQWPATLVQPVGSPLSLECTVEGTSNPNLYWYRQAAGRGLQLLFYSVGIGQISSEVPQNLSASRPQDRQFILSSKKLLLSDSGFYLCAWSADLTGHTEAFFGQGTRLTVV.

The chain carries TRBV6-5 and TRBJ2-7; TRBD2 matches 11 bases. Trimming at V came to 5 bases and at J to 7 bases, leaving 10 bases not matched to a gene. The CDR3 is 15 residues long. Germline assignment: CDR1 MNHEY and CDR2 SVGAGI. The CDR3 DNA reads TGTGCCAGCAGTGTCCCGGGACTAGCGGATTTTGAGCAGTACTTC. Translated: CASSVPGLADFEQYF.

In the case of this clone: This specimen includes other DNA sequences encoding the same CDR3. The chain combines TRBV7-9 with TRBJ2-7, with D possibly being TRBD1 or TRBD2 (5 bases each). Germline V gene sequence: CDR1 SEHNR, CDR2 FQNEAQ (reference sequence). Trimming took off 5 bases at V and 2 bases at J, with 10 bases between the two ends. The CDR3 sequence is 13 residues long. CDR3 nucleotides: TGTGCCAGCAGCCCGAGGGGTGCCTACGAGCAGTACTTC. It specifies CASSPRGAYEQYF.

This chain links TRBV5-6 with TRBJ2-2; 8 bases map to TRBD2. CDR1 is SGHDT, CDR2 YYEEEE, per germline. The CDR3 sequence is 18 residues long. V gave up 1 base and J gave up 0 bases; unmatched junction bases: 8. The CDR3 here is CASSLNPSGPPNTGELFF. CDR3 DNA: TGTGCCAGCAGCTTGAATCCTAGCGGGCCTCCGAACACCGGGGAGCTGTTTTTT. Together with reference TRBV5-6 and TRBJ2-2, the CDR3 gives the full variable domain: DAGVTQSPTHLIKTRGQQVTLRCSPKSGHDTVSWYQQALGQGPQFIFQYYEEEERQRGNFPDRFSGHQFPNYSSELNVNALLLGDSALYLCASSLNPSGPPNTGELFFGEGSRLTVL.

This clone was detected only a few times. The chain joins TRBV9 to TRBJ1-2; no clear D. Germline CDR1 is SGDLS and CDR2 is YYNGEE. The CDR3 contains 15 residues. V was shortened by 3 bases and J by 2 bases, with 14 bases between the two germline ends. The CDR3 sequence is CASSGGWTENYGYTF. CDR3 bases: TGTGCCAGCAGCGGAGGGTGGACTGAAAACTATGGCTACACCTTC.

This sequence joins TRBV2 and TRBJ2-7; 10 nucleotides align to TRBD2. The CDR3 spans 15 residues. V shed 6 bases and J 4 bases; nucleotides not matched to a gene: 9. Looked up from germline, CDR1 is SNHLY and CDR2 is FYNNEI. The CDR3 DNA reads TGTGCCAGCAGAACACGGCTAGCGGGAGATTACGAGCAGTACTTC. Residues: CASRTRLAGDYEQYF.

The chain couples TRBV5-5 to TRBJ2-7, with 7 nucleotides matching TRBD1. The CDR3 contains 20 residues. Germline V CDR1 and CDR2: SGHKS, YYEKEE (reference sequence). With 1 base clipped from V and 1 base from J, the junction kept 20 bases outside the gene matches. The CDR3 loop is CASSLYGVQGRGLSSYEQYF. For the CDR3, the DNA is TGTGCCAGCAGCTTGTACGGCGTACAGGGGCGAGGGCTATCTTCCTACGAGCAGTACTTC.

The V call is TRBV6-1, the J call TRBJ2-7, with TRBD1 as a possible D gene (5 bases). The V end lost 2 bases, the J end lost 0 bases, and 14 bases lay between the germline ends. Germline CDR1 is MNHNS and CDR2 is SASEGT. The CDR3 is 16 amino acids. CDR3 sequence reads: CASSEFLRQSSYEQYF. Written as DNA, the CDR3 is TGTGCCAGCAGTGAATTTCTACGACAGAGCTCCTACGAGCAGTACTTC.